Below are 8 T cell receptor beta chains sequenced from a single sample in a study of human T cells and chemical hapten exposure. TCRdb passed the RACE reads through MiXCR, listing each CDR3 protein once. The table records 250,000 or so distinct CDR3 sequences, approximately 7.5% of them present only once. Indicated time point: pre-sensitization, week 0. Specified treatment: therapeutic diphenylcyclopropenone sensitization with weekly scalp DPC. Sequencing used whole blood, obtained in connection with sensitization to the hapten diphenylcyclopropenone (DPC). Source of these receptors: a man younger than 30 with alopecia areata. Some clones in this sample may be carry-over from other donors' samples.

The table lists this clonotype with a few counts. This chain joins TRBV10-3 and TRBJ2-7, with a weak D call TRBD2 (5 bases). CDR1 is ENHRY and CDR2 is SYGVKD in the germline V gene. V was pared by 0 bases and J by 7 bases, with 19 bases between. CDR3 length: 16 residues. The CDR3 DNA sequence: TGTGCCATCAGTGAGTCTGAAGGCCAGGTATGGGAGGAGCAGTACTTC. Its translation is CAISESEGQVWEEQYF.

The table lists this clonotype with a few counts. The CDR3 loop is CAISGNLYEQYF. CDR3 nucleotides: TGTGCCATCAGTGGAAATCTTTACGAGCAGTACTTC. The chain recombines TRBV10-3 with TRBJ2-7, with D unresolved. Trimming removed 4 bases at V and 4 bases at J, with 8 bases between. The CDR3 sequence is 12 residues long. Per germline, CDR1 ENHRY and CDR2 SYGVKD.

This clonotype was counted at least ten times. The CDR3 DNA follows: TGCGCCAGCAGCTTGGTAACAGGAGCTAATTCACCCCTCCACTTT. It translates to CASSLVTGANSPLHF. This rearrangement joins TRBV5-1 to TRBJ1-6; possible D gene TRBD1, 5 bases. The CDR3 consists of 15 residues. Germline CDR1 is SGHRS and CDR2 is YFSETQ. V dropped 0 bases and J dropped 6 bases, with 10 bases sitting between them.

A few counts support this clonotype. The CDR3 coding sequence is TGTGCCAGCAGTTTCGACAGGGCGAGCACTGAAGCTTTCTTT. Translated: CASSFDRASTEAFF. The chain combines TRBV7-3 with TRBJ1-1, with TRBD1 matching over 7 bases. V was clipped by 6 bases and J by 4 bases; unmatched bases: 8. The CDR3 runs to 14 residues. CDR1 SGHTA and CDR2 FQGTGA come from the germline V gene.

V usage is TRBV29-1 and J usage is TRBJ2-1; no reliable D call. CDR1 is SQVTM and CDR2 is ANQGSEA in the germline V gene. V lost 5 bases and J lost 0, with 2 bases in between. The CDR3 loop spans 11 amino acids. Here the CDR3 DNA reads TGCAGCGTTTTCTCCTACAATGAGCAGTTCTTC. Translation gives CSVFSYNEQFF.

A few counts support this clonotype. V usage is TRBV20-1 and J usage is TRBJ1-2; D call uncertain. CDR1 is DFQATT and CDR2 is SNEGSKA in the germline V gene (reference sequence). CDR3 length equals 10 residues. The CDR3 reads CRAQGYGYTF. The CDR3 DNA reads TGCAGAGCGCAAGGCTATGGCTACACCTTC.

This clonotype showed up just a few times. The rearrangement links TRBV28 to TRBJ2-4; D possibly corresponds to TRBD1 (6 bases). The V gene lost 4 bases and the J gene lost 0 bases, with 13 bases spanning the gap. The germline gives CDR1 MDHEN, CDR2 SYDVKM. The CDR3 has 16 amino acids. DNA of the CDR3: TGTGCCAGCAGTTCTAGGGGGATACTAGCCAAAAACATTCAGTACTTC. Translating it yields CASSSRGILAKNIQYF.

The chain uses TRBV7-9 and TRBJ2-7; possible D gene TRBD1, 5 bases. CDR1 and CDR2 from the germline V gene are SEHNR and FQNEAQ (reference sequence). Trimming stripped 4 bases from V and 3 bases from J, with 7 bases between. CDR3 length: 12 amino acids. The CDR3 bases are TGTGCCAGCAGCTCGGACAACTACGAGCAGTACGTC. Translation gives CASSSDNYEQYV.